Included here is one TCR beta chain sequence, with context. This entry is derived from a study of control samples from healthy donors and cancer patients. The CDR3 is 14 residues long. Trimming removed 7 bases from V and 5 bases from J, with 17 bases in between. The germline CDR1 and CDR2 sequences are SGHTA and FQGNSA. TCRdb's table, derived via immunoSEQ multiplex PCR, lists solely in-frame clones and lacks some. The sample has around 130,000 clones; roughly 91% are singletons. This clonotype was sampled from a man in his fifties with head and neck cancer. The sequenced material came from PBMCs. The chain couples TRBV7-2 to TRBJ1-1; maybe TRBD1 (6 bases). CDR3 coding DNA: TGTGCCAGCATCCCGAGGGGGGGAGGTACTGAAGCTTTCTTT. Amino acids: CASIPRGGGTEAFF.